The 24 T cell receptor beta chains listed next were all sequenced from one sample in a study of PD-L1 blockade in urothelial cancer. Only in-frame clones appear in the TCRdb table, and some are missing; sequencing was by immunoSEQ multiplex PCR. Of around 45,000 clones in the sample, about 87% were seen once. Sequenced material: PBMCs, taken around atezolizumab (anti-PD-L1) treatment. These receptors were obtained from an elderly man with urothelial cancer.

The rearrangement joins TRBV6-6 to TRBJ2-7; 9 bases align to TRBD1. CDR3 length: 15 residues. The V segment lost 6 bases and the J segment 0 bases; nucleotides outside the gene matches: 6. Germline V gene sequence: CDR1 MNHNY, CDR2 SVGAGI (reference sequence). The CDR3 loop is CASSRGQGYSYEQYF. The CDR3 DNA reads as TGTGCCAGCAGCAGGGGACAGGGCTACTCCTACGAGCAGTACTTC.

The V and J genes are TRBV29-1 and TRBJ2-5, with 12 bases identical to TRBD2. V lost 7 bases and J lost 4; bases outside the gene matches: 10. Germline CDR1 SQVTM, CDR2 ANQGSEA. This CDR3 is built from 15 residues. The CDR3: CSASTSGSWGETQYF. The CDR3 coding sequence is TGCAGCGCCTCGACTAGCGGGAGTTGGGGAGAGACCCAGTACTTC. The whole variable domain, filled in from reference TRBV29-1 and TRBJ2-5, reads SAVISQKPSRDICQRGTSLTIQCQVDSQVTMMFWYRQQPGQSLTLIATANQGSEATYESGFVIDKFPISRPNLTFSTLTVSNMSPEDSSIYLCSASTSGSWGETQYFGPGTRLLVL.

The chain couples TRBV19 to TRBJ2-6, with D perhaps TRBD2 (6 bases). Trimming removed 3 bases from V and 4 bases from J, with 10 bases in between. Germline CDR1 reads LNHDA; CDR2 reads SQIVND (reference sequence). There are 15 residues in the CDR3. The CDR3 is CASSMEGPGANVLTF. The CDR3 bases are TGTGCCAGTAGTATGGAGGGGCCCGGGGCCAACGTCCTGACTTTC.

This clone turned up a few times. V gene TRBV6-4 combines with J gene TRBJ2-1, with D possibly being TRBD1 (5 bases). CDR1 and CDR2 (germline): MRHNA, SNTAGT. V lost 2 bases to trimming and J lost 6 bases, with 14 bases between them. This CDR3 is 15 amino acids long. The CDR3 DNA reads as TGTGCCAGCAGTGACACGGATGGGCAGGGCAATGAGCAGTTCTTC. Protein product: CASSDTDGQGNEQFF.

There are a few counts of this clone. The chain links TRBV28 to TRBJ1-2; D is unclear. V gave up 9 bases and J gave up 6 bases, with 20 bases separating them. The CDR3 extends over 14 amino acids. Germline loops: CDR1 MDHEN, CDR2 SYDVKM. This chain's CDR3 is CASSQAQERDGYTF. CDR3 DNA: TGTGCCAGTAGTCAAGCCCAGGAGAGGGATGGCTACACCTTC.

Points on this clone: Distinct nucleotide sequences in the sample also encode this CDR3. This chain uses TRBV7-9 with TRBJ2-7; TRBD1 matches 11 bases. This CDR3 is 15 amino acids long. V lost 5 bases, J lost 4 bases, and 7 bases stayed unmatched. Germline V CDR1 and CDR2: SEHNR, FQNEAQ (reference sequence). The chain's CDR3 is CASSPGTGGTYEQYF. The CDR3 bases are TGTGCCAGCAGCCCCGGGACAGGGGGGACATACGAGCAGTACTTC.

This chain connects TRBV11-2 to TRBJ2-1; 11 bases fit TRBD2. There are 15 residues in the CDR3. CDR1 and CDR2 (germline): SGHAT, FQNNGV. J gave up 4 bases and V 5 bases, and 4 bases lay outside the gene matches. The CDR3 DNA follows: TGTGCCAGCAGCCCCGGGACTAGCGGTTACAATGAGCAGTTCTTC. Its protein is CASSPGTSGYNEQFF.

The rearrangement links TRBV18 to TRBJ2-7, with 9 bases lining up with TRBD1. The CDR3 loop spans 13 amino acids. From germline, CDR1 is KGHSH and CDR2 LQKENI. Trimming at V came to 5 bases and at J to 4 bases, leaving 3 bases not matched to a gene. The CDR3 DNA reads TGTGCCAGCTCAGGGGACAGGGATTACGAGCAGTACTTC. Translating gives CASSGDRDYEQYF.

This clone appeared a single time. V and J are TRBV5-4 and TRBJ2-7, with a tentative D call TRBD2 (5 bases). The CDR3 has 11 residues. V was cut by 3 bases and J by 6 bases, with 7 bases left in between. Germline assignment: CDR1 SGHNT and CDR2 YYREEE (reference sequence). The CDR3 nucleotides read TGTGCCAGCAGCTACGAGGGCGAGCAGTACTTC. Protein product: CASSYEGEQYF. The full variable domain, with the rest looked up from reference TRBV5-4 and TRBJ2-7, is ETGVTQSPTHLIKTRGQQVTLRCSSQSGHNTVSWYQQALGQGPQFIFQYYREEENGRGNFPPRFSGLQFPNYSSELNVNALELDDSALYLCASSYEGEQYFGPGTRLTVT.

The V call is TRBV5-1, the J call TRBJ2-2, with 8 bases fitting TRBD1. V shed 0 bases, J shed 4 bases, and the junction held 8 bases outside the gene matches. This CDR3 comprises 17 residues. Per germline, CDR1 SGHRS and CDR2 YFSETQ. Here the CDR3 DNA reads TGCGCCAGCAGCTTGGCTCCGGGACAGGCCACCACCGGGGAGCTGTTTTTT. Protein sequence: CASSLAPGQATTGELFF.

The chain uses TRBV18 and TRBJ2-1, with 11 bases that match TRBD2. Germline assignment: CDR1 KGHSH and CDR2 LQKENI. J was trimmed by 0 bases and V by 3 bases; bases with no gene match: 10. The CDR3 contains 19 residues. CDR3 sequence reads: CASSPRLAGGTISYNEQFF. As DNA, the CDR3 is TGTGCCAGCTCACCTCGTCTAGCGGGAGGTACTATCTCCTACAATGAGCAGTTCTTC.

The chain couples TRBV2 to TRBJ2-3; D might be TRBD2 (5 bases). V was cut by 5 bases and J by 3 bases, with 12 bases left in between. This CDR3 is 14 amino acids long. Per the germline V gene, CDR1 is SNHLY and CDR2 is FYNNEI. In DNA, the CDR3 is TGTGCCAGCAGTACGGGAAGGTGGACAGATACGCAGTATTTT. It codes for CASSTGRWTDTQYF.

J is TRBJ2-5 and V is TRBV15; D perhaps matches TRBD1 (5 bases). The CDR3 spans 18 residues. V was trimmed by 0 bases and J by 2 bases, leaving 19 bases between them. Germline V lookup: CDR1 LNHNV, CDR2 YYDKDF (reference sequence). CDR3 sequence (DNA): TGTGCCACCAGCAGAGATTTCCTGAAAGGGAAGGGGCAAGAGACCCAGTACTTC. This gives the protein CATSRDFLKGKGQETQYF.

CDR3 sequence (DNA): TGCAGCGTTGGACAGGGGTTTAGCACCGGGGAGCTGTTTTTT. It is translated as CSVGQGFSTGELFF. The rearrangement links TRBV29-1 to TRBJ2-2, with TRBD1 matching over 8 bases. The CDR3 contains 14 residues. Germline trimming cut 4 bases from V and 4 bases from J; bases unmatched to any gene: 5. The V gene's germline CDR1 is SQVTM and CDR2 ANQGSEA.

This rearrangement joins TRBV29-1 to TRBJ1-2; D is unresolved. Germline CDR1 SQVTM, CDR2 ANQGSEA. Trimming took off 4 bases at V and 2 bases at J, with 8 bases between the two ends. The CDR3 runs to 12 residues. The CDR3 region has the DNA TGCAGCGTTGGAGCGGGGAACTATGGCTACACCTTC. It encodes CSVGAGNYGYTF.

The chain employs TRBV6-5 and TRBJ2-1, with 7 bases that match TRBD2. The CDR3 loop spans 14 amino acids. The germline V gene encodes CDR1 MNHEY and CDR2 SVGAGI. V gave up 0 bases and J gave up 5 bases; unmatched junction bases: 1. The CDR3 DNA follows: TGTGCCAGCAGTTACTCGCGGGGGAACAATGAGCAGTTCTTC. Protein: CASSYSRGNNEQFF.

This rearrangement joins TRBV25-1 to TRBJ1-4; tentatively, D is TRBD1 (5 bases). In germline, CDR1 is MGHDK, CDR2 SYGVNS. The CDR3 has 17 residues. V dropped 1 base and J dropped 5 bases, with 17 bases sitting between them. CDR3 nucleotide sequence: TGTGCCAGCAGTGAATCTGGGTGGACACCCGCCAATGAAAAACTGTTTTTT. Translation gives CASSESGWTPANEKLFF.

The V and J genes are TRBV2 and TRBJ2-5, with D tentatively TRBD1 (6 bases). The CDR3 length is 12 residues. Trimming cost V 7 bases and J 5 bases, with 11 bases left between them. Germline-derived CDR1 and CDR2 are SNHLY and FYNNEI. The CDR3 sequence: CASKYRVETQYF. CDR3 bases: TGTGCCAGCAAATACAGGGTGGAGACCCAGTACTTC.

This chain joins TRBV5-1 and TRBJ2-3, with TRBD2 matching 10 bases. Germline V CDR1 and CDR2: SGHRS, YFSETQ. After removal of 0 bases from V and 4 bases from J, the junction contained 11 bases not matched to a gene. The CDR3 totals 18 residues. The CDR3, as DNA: TGCGCCAGCAGCTTGGGAGCGGGAGGGCCAGGGGGCGCAGATACGCAGTATTTT. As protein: CASSLGAGGPGGADTQYF. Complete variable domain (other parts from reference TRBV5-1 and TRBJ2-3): KAGVTQTPRYLIKTRGQQVTLSCSPISGHRSVSWYQQTPGQGLQFLFEYFSETQRNKGNFPGRFSGRQFSNSRSEMNVSTLELGDSALYLCASSLGAGGPGGADTQYFGPGTRLTVL.

Here the CDR3 reads CASSPQGATYEQYF. The CDR3 bases are TGTGCCAGCAGCCCACAGGGAGCGACCTACGAGCAGTACTTC. The V gene is TRBV7-9, the J gene TRBJ2-7; possible D gene TRBD1, 6 bases. Trimming stripped 5 bases from V and 2 bases from J, with 13 bases between. Germline CDR1 SEHNR, CDR2 FQNEAQ (reference sequence). This CDR3 contains 14 residues.

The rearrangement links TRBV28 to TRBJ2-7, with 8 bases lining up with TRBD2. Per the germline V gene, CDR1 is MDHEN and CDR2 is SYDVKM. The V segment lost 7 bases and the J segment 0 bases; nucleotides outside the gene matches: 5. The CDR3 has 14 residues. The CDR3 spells CASIGGRPSYEQYF. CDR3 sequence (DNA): TGTGCCAGCATAGGCGGGAGGCCCTCCTACGAGCAGTACTTC.

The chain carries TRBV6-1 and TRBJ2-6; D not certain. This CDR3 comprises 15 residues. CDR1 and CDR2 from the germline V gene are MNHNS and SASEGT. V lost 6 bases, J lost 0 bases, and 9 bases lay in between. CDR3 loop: CASSREISGANVLTF. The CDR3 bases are TGTGCCAGCAGCCGAGAGATCTCTGGGGCCAACGTCCTGACTTTC.

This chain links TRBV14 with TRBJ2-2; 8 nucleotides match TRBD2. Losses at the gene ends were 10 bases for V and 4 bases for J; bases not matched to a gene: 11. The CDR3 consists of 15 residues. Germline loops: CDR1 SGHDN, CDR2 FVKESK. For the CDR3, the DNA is TGTGCCACCTCTGGGACTAGGAGAGTCACCGGGGAGCTGTTTTTT. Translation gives CATSGTRRVTGELFF. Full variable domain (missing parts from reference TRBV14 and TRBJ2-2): EAGVTQFPSHSVIEKGQTVTLRCDPISGHDNLYWYRRVMGKEIKFLLHFVKESKQDESGMPNNRFLAERTGGTYSTLKVQPAELEDSGVYFCATSGTRRVTGELFFGEGSRLTVL.

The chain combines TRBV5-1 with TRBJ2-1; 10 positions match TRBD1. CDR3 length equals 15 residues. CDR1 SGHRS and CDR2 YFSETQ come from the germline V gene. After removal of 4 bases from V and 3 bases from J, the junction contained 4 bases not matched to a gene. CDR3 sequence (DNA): TGCGCCAGCAGCAGGGGACAGGGGAACTACAATGAGCAGTTCTTC. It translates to CASSRGQGNYNEQFF.